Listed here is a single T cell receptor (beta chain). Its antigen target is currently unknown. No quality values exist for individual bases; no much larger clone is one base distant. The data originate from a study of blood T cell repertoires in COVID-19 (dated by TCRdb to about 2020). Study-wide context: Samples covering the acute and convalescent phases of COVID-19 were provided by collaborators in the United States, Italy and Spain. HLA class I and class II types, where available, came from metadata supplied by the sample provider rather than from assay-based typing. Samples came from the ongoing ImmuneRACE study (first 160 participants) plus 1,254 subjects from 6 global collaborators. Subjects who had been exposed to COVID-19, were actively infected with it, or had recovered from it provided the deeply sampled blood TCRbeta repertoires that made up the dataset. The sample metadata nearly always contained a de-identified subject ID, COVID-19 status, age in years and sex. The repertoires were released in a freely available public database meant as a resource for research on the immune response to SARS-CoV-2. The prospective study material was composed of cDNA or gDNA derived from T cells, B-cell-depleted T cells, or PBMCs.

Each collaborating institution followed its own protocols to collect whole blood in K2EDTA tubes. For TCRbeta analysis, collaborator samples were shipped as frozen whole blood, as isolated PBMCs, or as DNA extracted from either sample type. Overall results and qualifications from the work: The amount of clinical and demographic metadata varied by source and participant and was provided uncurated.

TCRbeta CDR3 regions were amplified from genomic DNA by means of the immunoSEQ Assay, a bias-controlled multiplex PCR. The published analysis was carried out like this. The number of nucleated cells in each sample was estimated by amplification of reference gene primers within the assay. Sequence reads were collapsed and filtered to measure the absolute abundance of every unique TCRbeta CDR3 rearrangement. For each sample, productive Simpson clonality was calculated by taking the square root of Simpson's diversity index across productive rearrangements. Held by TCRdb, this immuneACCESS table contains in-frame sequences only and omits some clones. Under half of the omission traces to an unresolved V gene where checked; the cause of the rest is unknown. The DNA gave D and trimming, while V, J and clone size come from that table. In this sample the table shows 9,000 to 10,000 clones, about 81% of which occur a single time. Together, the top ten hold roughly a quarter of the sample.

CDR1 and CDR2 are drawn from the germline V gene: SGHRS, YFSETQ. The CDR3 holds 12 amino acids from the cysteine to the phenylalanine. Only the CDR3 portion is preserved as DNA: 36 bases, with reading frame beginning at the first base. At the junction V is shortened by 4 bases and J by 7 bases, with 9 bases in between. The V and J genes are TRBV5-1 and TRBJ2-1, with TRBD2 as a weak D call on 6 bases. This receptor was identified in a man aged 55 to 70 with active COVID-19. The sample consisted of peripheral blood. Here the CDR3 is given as CASSPEGNEQFF. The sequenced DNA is TGCGCCAGCAGCCCGGAGGGGAATGAGCAGTTCTTC.